The source of this T cell receptor (beta chain) is a study of prognosis after radiotherapy for stage I lung cancer. Study at large: Tumor type comprised squamous cell carcinoma in over 5 patients and adenocarcinoma in eleven to twelve. SBRT was given in 3 to 5 fractions at a biologically effective dose of at least 100 Gy as radiotherapy. General study points: Diminished Shannon entropy following stereotactic body radiation therapy characterized patients who developed distant metastases.

Trimming pared 5 bases from V and 4 bases from J, leaving 11 bases between. This CDR3 comprises 13 residues. TCR beta CDR3 amplification from genomic DNA was performed by two-round multiplex PCR. Gene-specific TRBV and TRBJ primers were used in PCR round one. One entry per CDR3 protein, called by TCRdb with MiXCR from the multiplex PCR reads. The data show over 20,000 distinct CDR3 sequences, 35% to 45% seen once. With respect to this clonotype: Its antigen is not identified.

The receptor was derived from a donor older than 45 with non-small cell lung cancer. The source was PBMCs, collected before or after stereotactic body radiation therapy (not recorded which). This chain connects TRBV12-3 or TRBV12-4 to TRBJ1-2; D is unclear. The CDR3 is CASSVYRFYGYTF. As DNA, the CDR3 is TGTGCCAGCAGTGTATACCGGTTCTATGGCTACACCTTC.